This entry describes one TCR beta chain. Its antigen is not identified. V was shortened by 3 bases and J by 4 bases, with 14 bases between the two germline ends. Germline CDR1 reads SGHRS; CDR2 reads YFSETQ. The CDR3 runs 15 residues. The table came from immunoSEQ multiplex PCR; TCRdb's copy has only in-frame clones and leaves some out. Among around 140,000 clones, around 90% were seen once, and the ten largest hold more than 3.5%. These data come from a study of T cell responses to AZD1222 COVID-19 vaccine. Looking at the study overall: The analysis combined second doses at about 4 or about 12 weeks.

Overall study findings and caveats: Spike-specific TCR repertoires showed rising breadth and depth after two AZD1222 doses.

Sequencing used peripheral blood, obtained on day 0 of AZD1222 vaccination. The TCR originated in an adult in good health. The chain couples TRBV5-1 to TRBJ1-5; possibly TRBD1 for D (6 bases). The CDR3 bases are TGCGCCAGCAGCTCCTATGGGGGCAGGAATCAGCCCCAGCATTTT. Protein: CASSSYGGRNQPQHF.